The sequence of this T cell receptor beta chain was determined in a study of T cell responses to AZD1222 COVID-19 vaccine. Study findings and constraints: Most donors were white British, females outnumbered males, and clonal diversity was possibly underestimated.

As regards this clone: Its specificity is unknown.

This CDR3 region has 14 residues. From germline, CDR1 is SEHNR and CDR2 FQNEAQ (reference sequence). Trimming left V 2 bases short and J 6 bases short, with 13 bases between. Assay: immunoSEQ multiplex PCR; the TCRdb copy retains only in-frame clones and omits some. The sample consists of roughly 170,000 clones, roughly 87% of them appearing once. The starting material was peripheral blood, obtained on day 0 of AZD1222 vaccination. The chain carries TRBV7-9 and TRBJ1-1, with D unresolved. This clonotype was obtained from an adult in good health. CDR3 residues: CASSLFGGISEAFF. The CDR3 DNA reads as TGTGCCAGCAGCTTATTCGGTGGTATATCTGAAGCTTTCTTT.